The next 15 T cell receptor beta chains were all read from a single sample in a study of blood T cell repertoires in COVID-19. Assay: immunoSEQ multiplex PCR; the TCRdb copy retains only in-frame clones and omits some. The profile shows about 290,000 clones, approximately 89% of them singletons. Source material: peripheral blood. These receptors were obtained from a woman aged 25 to 39 with COVID-19, enrolled during active disease.

The chain combines TRBV5-6 with TRBJ1-1, with D maybe TRBD1 (6 bases). CDR3 size: 11 residues. Germline values: CDR1 SGHDT, CDR2 YYEEEE. V was trimmed by 8 bases and J by 6 bases, leaving 11 bases between them. DNA of the CDR3: TGTGCCAGTTCGGGGGGCTCTGAAGCTTTCTTT. It yields the protein CASSGGSEAFF.

The gene calls are TRBV27 and TRBJ2-7; TRBD1 agrees at 10 bases. J lost 1 base, V lost 5 bases, and 2 bases had no gene match. The CDR3 extends over 14 amino acids. CDR1 MNHEY and CDR2 SMNVEV come from the germline V gene (reference sequence). In DNA form, the CDR3 reads TGTGCCAGCAGTAGGACAGGGGGGTCCTACGAGCAGTACTTC. It translates to CASSRTGGSYEQYF.

The chain uses TRBV28 and TRBJ2-5, with 11 positions matching TRBD2. V dropped 8 bases and J dropped 7; count of bases not matched to a gene: 12. The CDR3 extends over 15 amino acids. Germline loops: CDR1 MDHEN, CDR2 SYDVKM. CDR3 bases: TGTGCCAGCCCCCCTAGCGGGGGGCCCGATGGGACCCAGTACTTC. This sequence encodes CASPPSGGPDGTQYF.

In its sample, this clone was seen once. In nucleotides, the CDR3 is TGTGCCAGCAGCTTCGCACAGAACTCCTATAATTCACCCCTCCACTTT. This codes for CASSFAQNSYNSPLHF. V and J are TRBV7-2 and TRBJ1-6; D is uncertain. With 3 bases removed from V and 0 bases from J, the gap between germline ends came to 9 bases. The germline CDR1 and CDR2 sequences are SGHTA and FQGNSA. This CDR3 is 16 amino acids long.

This chain links TRBV9 with TRBJ1-2; no reliable D call. Deletions cut 4 bases from V and 0 bases from J, with 13 bases between. The CDR3 is 15 amino acids. In germline, CDR1 is SGDLS, CDR2 YYNGEE. The CDR3 nucleotides are TGTGCCAGCAGCTTTAACATAATCCCTAACTATGGCTACACCTTC. It specifies CASSFNIIPNYGYTF. Using reference TRBV9 and TRBJ1-2 for the parts outside the CDR3, the full variable domain is DSGVTQTPKHLITATGQRVTLRCSPRSGDLSVYWYQQSLDQGLQFLIQYYNGEERAKGNILERFSAQQFPDLHSELNLSSLELGDSALYFCASSFNIIPNYGYTFGSGTRLTVV.

J is TRBJ2-3 and V is TRBV27, with D unresolved. Per germline, CDR1 MNHEY and CDR2 SMNVEV (reference sequence). CDR3 length: 14 amino acids. V lost 1 base and J lost 6, with 11 bases in between. The CDR3 region is CASSLYANGDTQYF. The DNA of the CDR3 is TGTGCCAGCAGTTTATATGCCAACGGGGATACGCAGTATTTT.

This chain links TRBV5-8 with TRBJ1-2; a possible D gene is TRBD1 (6 bases). Trimming took off 5 bases at V and 5 bases at J, with 22 bases between the two ends. The CDR3 extends over 16 amino acids. Germline CDR1 reads SGHTS; CDR2 reads YDEGEE. The CDR3 loop is CASRSIDVLGTYGYTF. The CDR3 DNA reads as TGTGCCAGCAGGTCCATCGACGTTTTAGGGACATATGGCTACACCTTC.

The chain joins TRBV10-3 to TRBJ2-7, with D perhaps TRBD1 (6 bases). The length of the CDR3 is 14 residues. Germline CDR1 reads ENHRY; CDR2 reads SYGVKD. Trimming stripped 4 bases from V and 4 bases from J, with 14 bases between. CDR3 sequence (DNA): TGTGCCATCAGTGGGCAGGACAGAGAATACGAGCAGTACTTC. It yields the protein CAISGQDREYEQYF.

V usage is TRBV19 and J usage is TRBJ1-6; TRBD1 agrees at 8 bases. Germline assignment: CDR1 LNHDA and CDR2 SQIVND (reference sequence). Germline trimming cut 5 bases from V and 1 base from J; bases unmatched to any gene: 7. There are 17 residues in the CDR3. CDR3 amino acids: CASSVGQGVSYNSPLHF. DNA of the CDR3: TGTGCCAGTAGTGTTGGACAGGGTGTTTCCTATAATTCACCCCTCCACTTT.

The chain joins TRBV5-5 to TRBJ2-1, with D maybe TRBD1 (5 bases). V lost 4 bases to trimming and J lost 3 bases, with 14 bases between them. This CDR3 spans 15 amino acids. CDR1 is SGHKS, CDR2 YYEKEE, per germline (reference sequence). CDR3 DNA sequence: TGTGCCAGCAGCCGCAGGGAAGCTGGCTACAATGAGCAGTTCTTC. Translating it yields CASSRREAGYNEQFF. The variable domain in full, completed from reference TRBV5-5 and TRBJ2-1, reads DAGVTQSPTHLIKTRGQQVTLRCSPISGHKSVSWYQQVLGQGPQFIFQYYEKEERGRGNFPDRFSARQFPNYSSELNVNALLLGDSALYLCASSRREAGYNEQFFGPGTRLTVL.

The V and J genes are TRBV7-9 and TRBJ1-2, with 7 nucleotides matching TRBD1. V was pared by 2 bases and J by 6 bases, with 3 bases of the junction left unmatched. The CDR3 consists of 13 residues. Germline V gives CDR1 SEHNR, CDR2 FQNEAQ (reference sequence). The CDR3 nucleotides are TGTGCCAGCAGCTTACAACAGGGGCATGGCTACACCTTC. Translating gives CASSLQQGHGYTF. Combining the CDR3 with reference TRBV7-9 and TRBJ1-2 gives the whole variable domain DTGVSQNPRHKITKRGQNVTFRCDPISEHNRLYWYRQTLGQGPEFLTYFQNEAQLEKSRLLSDRFSAERPKGSFSTLEIQRTEQGDSAMYLCASSLQQGHGYTFGSGTRLTVV.

V gene TRBV7-2 combines with J gene TRBJ2-2; D call uncertain. The V gene's germline CDR1 is SGHTA and CDR2 FQGNSA. V lost 2 bases and J 4 bases, leaving 8 bases between the germline ends. This CDR3 has 14 amino acids. CDR3 DNA sequence: TGTGCCAGCAGCTTAATTATCGTCACCGGGGAGCTGTTTTTT. Translating gives CASSLIIVTGELFF.

This chain links TRBV4-1 with TRBJ1-5, with D unresolved. Deletions cut 3 bases from V and 4 bases from J, with 10 bases between. The CDR3 is made up of 14 amino acids. Germline V gene sequence: CDR1 MGHRA, CDR2 YSYEKL. This CDR3 is CASSHRVLNQPQHF. The CDR3 DNA reads TGCGCCAGCAGCCATCGCGTCCTTAATCAGCCCCAGCATTTT.

There are a few counts of this clone. The chain joins TRBV6-5 to TRBJ1-5; no firm D call. Germline CDR1 MNHEY, CDR2 SVGAGI. The CDR3 is 13 amino acids. Trimming took off 6 bases at V and 0 bases at J, with 6 bases between the two ends. The CDR3 spells CASSGNSNQPQHF. DNA for the CDR3: TGTGCCAGCAGCGGGAATAGCAATCAGCCCCAGCATTTT.

J is TRBJ1-4 and V is TRBV19; the D gene is possibly TRBD1 (6 bases). V was pared by 10 bases and J by 8 bases, with 20 bases between. The CDR3 length is 14 residues. The germline CDR1 and CDR2 sequences are LNHDA and SQIVND (reference sequence). CDR3: CATSSAQGPEKLFF. The CDR3 DNA reads TGTGCCACCTCTTCGGCACAGGGACCCGAAAAACTGTTTTTT.